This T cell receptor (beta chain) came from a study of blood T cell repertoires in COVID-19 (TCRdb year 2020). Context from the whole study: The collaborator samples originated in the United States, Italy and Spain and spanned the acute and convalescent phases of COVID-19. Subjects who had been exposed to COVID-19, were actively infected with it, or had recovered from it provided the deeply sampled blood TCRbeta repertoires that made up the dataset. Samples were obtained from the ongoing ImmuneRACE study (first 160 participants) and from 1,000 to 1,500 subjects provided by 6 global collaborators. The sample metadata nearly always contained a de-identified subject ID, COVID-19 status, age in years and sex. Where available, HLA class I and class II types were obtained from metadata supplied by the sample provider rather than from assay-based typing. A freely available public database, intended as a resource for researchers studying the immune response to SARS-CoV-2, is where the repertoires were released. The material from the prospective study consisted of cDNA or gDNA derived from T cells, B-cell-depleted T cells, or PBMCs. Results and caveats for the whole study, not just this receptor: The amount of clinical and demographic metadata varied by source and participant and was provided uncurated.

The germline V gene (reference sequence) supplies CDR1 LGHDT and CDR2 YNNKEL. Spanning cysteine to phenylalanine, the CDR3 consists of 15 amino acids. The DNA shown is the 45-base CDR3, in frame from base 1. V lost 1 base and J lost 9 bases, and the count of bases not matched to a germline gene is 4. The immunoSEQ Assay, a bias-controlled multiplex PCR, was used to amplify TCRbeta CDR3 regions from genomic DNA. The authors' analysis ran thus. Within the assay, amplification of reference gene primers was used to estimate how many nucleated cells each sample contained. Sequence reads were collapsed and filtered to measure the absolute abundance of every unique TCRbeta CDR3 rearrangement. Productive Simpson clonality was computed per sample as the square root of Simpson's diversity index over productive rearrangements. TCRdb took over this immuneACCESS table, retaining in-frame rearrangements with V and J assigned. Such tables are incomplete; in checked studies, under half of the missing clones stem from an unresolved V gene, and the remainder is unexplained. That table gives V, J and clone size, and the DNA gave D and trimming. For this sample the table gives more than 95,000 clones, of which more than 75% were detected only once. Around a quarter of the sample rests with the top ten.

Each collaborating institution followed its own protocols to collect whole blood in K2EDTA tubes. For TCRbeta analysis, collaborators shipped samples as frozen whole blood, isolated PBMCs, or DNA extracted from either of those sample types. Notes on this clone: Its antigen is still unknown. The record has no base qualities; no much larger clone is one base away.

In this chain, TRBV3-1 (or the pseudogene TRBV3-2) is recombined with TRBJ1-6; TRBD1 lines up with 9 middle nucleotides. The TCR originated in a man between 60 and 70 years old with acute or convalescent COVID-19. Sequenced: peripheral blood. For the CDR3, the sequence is CASSQGGQGPSPLHF. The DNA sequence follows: TGTGCCAGCAGCCAAGGCGGACAGGGGCCTTCACCCCTCCACTTT.